The 26 T cell receptor beta chains below were found in one sample sequenced in a study of blood T cell repertoires in COVID-19. The protocol was immunoSEQ multiplex PCR, while the TCRdb copy is restricted to in-frame clones and leaves out a portion. In the table there are roughly 160,000 clones, more than 75% of which are singletons. The sample comprised peripheral blood. These receptors were obtained from a man aged 40-49 years with acute or convalescent COVID-19.

The chain couples TRBV7-3 to TRBJ1-2, with D uncertain. Trimming took 2 bases from V and 2 from J, leaving 6 bases between them. CDR1 is SGHTA and CDR2 is FQGTGA in the germline V gene. CDR3 length: 13 amino acids. CDR3 loop: CASSLGQNYGYTF. CDR3 nucleotides: TGTGCCAGCAGCTTAGGGCAGAACTATGGCTACACCTTC.

The CDR3: CASSLLGQGAEQYF. The CDR3 DNA reads as TGTGCCAGCAGTTTACTGGGACAGGGGGCCGAGCAGTACTTC. The V call is TRBV28, the J call TRBJ2-7, with 12 bases aligning to TRBD1. This CDR3 is built from 14 residues. Trimming at V came to 2 bases and at J to 6 bases, leaving 2 bases not matched to a gene. The germline CDR1 and CDR2 sequences are MDHEN and SYDVKM.

The sample holds one count of this clone. This chain connects TRBV6-6 to TRBJ1-2, with D possibly being TRBD1 (5 bases). Germline lookup yields CDR1 MNHNY and CDR2 SVGAGI (reference sequence). The CDR3 consists of 15 residues. With 4 bases removed from V and 7 bases from J, the gap between germline ends came to 19 bases. The CDR3 bases are TGTGCCAGCAGTTGGGGAGGGACGGAAACACTTGGCTACACCTTC. Protein product: CASSWGGTETLGYTF.

V gene TRBV7-3 combines with J gene TRBJ2-3; the D is unclear. The CDR3 covers 14 residues. V gave up 2 bases and J gave up 2 bases, with 8 bases separating them. Germline-derived CDR1 and CDR2 are SGHTA and FQGTGA. CDR3 coding DNA: TGTGCCAGCAGCTTAGATGGCACCACAGATACGCAGTATTTT. Translated: CASSLDGTTDTQYF.

The J gene is TRBJ1-2, the V gene TRBV7-2; D perhaps matches TRBD1 (5 bases). The CDR3 sequence is 14 residues long. Trimming pared 6 bases from V and 1 base from J, leaving 12 bases between. Germline CDR1 SGHTA, CDR2 FQGNSA. The CDR3 nucleotides are TGTGCCAGCAGTCGGGACTTACTTAACTATGGCTACACCTTC. This encodes CASSRDLLNYGYTF.

The gene calls are TRBV2 and TRBJ2-7; 7 nucleotides align to TRBD1. Per the germline V gene, CDR1 is SNHLY and CDR2 is FYNNEI. The CDR3 spans 14 residues. J was trimmed by 2 bases and V by 6 bases; bases with no gene match: 7. CDR3 coding DNA: TGTGCCAGCAGCCGACAGGGATCCACCTACGAGCAGTACTTC. Amino acid sequence: CASSRQGSTYEQYF.

This clone was counted a few times. This same CDR3 is encoded by further DNA sequences in the sample. V and J are TRBV5-1 and TRBJ2-5; 8 bases match TRBD1. The length of the CDR3 is 14 residues. Unmatched junction bases numbered 2, after V lost 3 bases and J lost 1 base. Germline V gene sequence: CDR1 SGHRS, CDR2 YFSETQ. DNA for the CDR3: TGCGCCAGCAGCTCTACAGGGGGCCAAGAGACCCAGTACTTC. Translation gives CASSSTGGQETQYF.

The chain employs TRBV14 and TRBJ1-2; the D is unclear. With 7 bases removed from V and 7 bases from J, the gap between germline ends came to 13 bases. CDR1 is SGHDN, CDR2 FVKESK, per germline. CDR3 size: 12 residues. CDR3 loop: CASKSRRSGYTF. The CDR3 DNA follows: TGTGCCAGCAAATCGCGGAGAAGTGGCTACACCTTC.

The chain carries TRBV5-1 and TRBJ1-2, with 8 bases identical to TRBD1. Trimming cost V 1 base and J 0 bases; bases outside gene matches: 14. Germline V gene sequence: CDR1 SGHRS, CDR2 YFSETQ. This CDR3 is 19 amino acids long. The CDR3 sequence is CASSLSSGQGAQANYGYTF. In DNA form, the CDR3 reads TGCGCCAGCAGCTTGTCGAGTGGGCAGGGGGCTCAAGCTAACTATGGCTACACCTTC.

This chain connects TRBV28 to TRBJ1-5, with unresolved D. Per the germline V gene, CDR1 is MDHEN and CDR2 is SYDVKM. The CDR3 length is 15 residues. V was cut by 7 bases and J by 4 bases, with 17 bases left in between. The DNA for the CDR3 is TGTGCCAGCAACGTTGGAGGCGTGGGGAATCAGCCCCAGCATTTT. It specifies CASNVGGVGNQPQHF.

The chain employs TRBV25-1 and TRBJ1-5; D possibly corresponds to TRBD1 (6 bases). V was trimmed by 2 bases and J by 5 bases, leaving 7 bases between them. The CDR3 has 13 residues. CDR1 and CDR2 from the germline V gene are MGHDK and SYGVNS. Written as DNA, the CDR3 is TGTGCCAGCAGTGAACAGGGGTATCAGCCCCAGCATTTT. Its translation: CASSEQGYQPQHF.

The chain has TRBV6-5 and TRBJ2-3, with 7 bases aligning to TRBD1. This CDR3 spans 14 amino acids. V was pared by 6 bases and J by 2 bases, with 5 bases of the junction left unmatched. Germline V gene sequence: CDR1 MNHEY, CDR2 SVGAGI. As DNA, the CDR3 is TGTGCCAGCAGGGAGACAGGGTCCACAGATACGCAGTATTTT. Translated: CASRETGSTDTQYF.

The chain combines TRBV11-3 with TRBJ2-1; D remains unclear. The CDR3 is 14 amino acids. The V gene's germline CDR1 is SGHNT and CDR2 YENEEA. Trimming took off 5 bases at V and 0 bases at J, with 8 bases between the two ends. The CDR3 spells CASSPESSYNEQFF. The DNA of the CDR3 is TGTGCCAGCAGCCCAGAAAGCTCCTACAATGAGCAGTTCTTC.

The chain couples TRBV7-2 to TRBJ2-3, with TRBD2 matching over 10 bases. Germline V gene sequence: CDR1 SGHTA, CDR2 FQGNSA. The CDR3 sequence is 16 residues long. Germline trimming cut 5 bases from V and 2 bases from J; bases unmatched to any gene: 7. The CDR3 reads CASSQKRGGPTDTQYF. The CDR3 DNA follows: TGTGCCAGCAGCCAGAAGCGGGGGGGCCCCACAGATACGCAGTATTTT.

This clone was detected a few times. This sequence joins TRBV5-4 and TRBJ2-2; 7 bases are a match to TRBD1. Germline CDR1 is SGHNT and CDR2 is YYREEE (reference sequence). The CDR3 consists of 16 residues. Unmatched junction bases numbered 3, after V lost 0 bases and J lost 1 base. CDR3 sequence (DNA): TGTGCCAGCAGCTTGGGGGGACAGAAGAACACCGGGGAGCTGTTTTTT. Translation gives CASSLGGQKNTGELFF.

The chain couples TRBV7-8 to TRBJ2-5; 7 positions agree with TRBD1. This CDR3 is built from 14 residues. Germline V gene sequence: CDR1 SGHVS, CDR2 FQNEAQ. V lost 3 bases and J lost 2; bases outside the gene matches: 3. CDR3 loop: CASSLGTEQETQYF. The CDR3 nucleotides read TGTGCCAGCAGCTTGGGGACAGAACAAGAGACCCAGTACTTC.

The V and J genes are TRBV4-1 and TRBJ1-3; weak D call: TRBD1 (6 bases). The CDR3 is 14 amino acids. Germline V gene data show CDR1 as MGHRA and CDR2 as YSYEKL. V was clipped by 1 base and J by 2 bases, with 6 bases between them. The CDR3 bases are TGCGCCAGCAGCCAAGGACAGGCTGGAAACACCATATATTTT. It codes for CASSQGQAGNTIYF.

CDR3 sequence reads: CASSLVTGGAGEKLFF. Written as DNA, the CDR3 is TGTGCCAGCAGCTTGGTGACGGGAGGGGCGGGAGAAAAACTGTTTTTT. V gene TRBV5-5 combines with J gene TRBJ1-4; D might be TRBD1 (5 bases). Trimming left V 0 bases short and J 8 bases short, with 17 bases between. The germline gives CDR1 SGHKS, CDR2 YYEKEE (reference sequence). The CDR3 extends over 16 amino acids.

The genes are TRBV7-2 and TRBJ2-1; 7 nucleotides align to TRBD1. CDR1 SGHTA and CDR2 FQGNSA come from the germline V gene. The junction had 2 bases not matched to a gene; V was cut back by 1 base and J by 2 bases. This CDR3 region has 15 residues. The chain's CDR3 is CASSLDRGPYNEQFF. DNA of the CDR3: TGTGCCAGCAGCTTAGACAGGGGACCCTACAATGAGCAGTTCTTC.

The rearrangement joins TRBV10-3 to TRBJ1-3, with TRBD1 matching 7 bases. CDR1 ENHRY and CDR2 SYGVKD come from the germline V gene. This CDR3 has 16 residues. The junction had 8 bases not matched to a gene; V was cut back by 4 bases and J by 2 bases. The DNA of the CDR3 is TGTGCCATCAGTGGTCGGGACAGCGACACTGGAAACACCATATATTTT. It encodes CAISGRDSDTGNTIYF.

This chain links TRBV18 with TRBJ1-2, with D hard to call. V dropped 5 bases and J dropped 5 bases, with 15 bases sitting between them. The germline CDR1 and CDR2 sequences are KGHSH and LQKENI. CDR3 length: 14 residues. The CDR3 region has the DNA TGTGCCAGCTCAGGCGGGTCCCTGTTTTATGGCTACACCTTC. As protein: CASSGGSLFYGYTF.

The chain is built from TRBV29-1 and TRBJ2-3, with 7 bases aligning to TRBD2. The V and J ends lost 4 bases and 0 bases, in that order; junction bases with no gene match: 4. Germline CDR1 SQVTM, CDR2 ANQGSEA. The CDR3 totals 14 residues. The CDR3: CSVVGEGSTDTQYF. The CDR3 DNA sequence: TGCAGCGTTGTGGGGGAGGGGAGCACAGATACGCAGTATTTT.

This chain links TRBV2 with TRBJ2-5; TRBD2 agrees at 7 bases. The CDR3 runs to 14 residues. Germline V gives CDR1 SNHLY, CDR2 FYNNEI. The V gene end was trimmed by 3 bases and the J gene end by 5 bases; junction bases not matched to a gene: 6. CDR3 sequence (DNA): TGTGCCAGCAGTGAGGGACGGCGGGGGGAGACCCAGTACTTC. It codes for CASSEGRRGETQYF.

The chain carries TRBV5-1 and TRBJ1-3, with TRBD1 matching over 7 bases. The V gene's germline CDR1 is SGHRS and CDR2 YFSETQ. The CDR3 sequence is 14 residues long. Trimming at V came to 4 bases and at J to 4 bases, leaving 5 bases not matched to a gene. The CDR3 spells CASSGGQSGNTIYF. CDR3 DNA sequence: TGCGCCAGCAGCGGGGGACAGTCCGGAAACACCATATATTTT.

The chain links TRBV2 to TRBJ2-3; no reliable D call. Between the trimmed V and J ends, which lost 3 bases and 3 bases, there was a span of 7 bases. Per the germline V gene, CDR1 is SNHLY and CDR2 is FYNNEI. The CDR3 runs 13 residues. CDR3 in amino acids: CASSDGETDTQYF. CDR3 in DNA: TGTGCCAGCAGTGACGGTGAGACAGATACGCAGTATTTT.

This clone was detected once. The chain employs TRBV15 and TRBJ2-5; 12 bases fit TRBD2. This CDR3 region has 15 residues. Germline CDR1 reads LNHNV; CDR2 reads YYDKDF (reference sequence). The trim removed 5 bases at V and 6 bases at J, leaving 7 bases unmatched. The CDR3 protein is CATSPPSGGGKTQYF. The CDR3 nucleotides read TGTGCCACCAGCCCACCTAGCGGGGGGGGGAAGACCCAGTACTTC.